This T cell receptor beta chain was sequenced during a study of tumor and adjacent non-tumor tissue in lung cancer. Study in general: The patients, around 10 men and five or six women, were roughly 30 to 76 with stage I to III disease. Samples averaged around 4.2 million productive TCRbeta reads each. Points from the study as a whole: Significantly higher TCR diversity was found in tumor than normal lung. Normal lung showed higher cumulative top 100 clone frequency than tumor.

Germline CDR1 is SGHAT and CDR2 is FQNNGV. Unmatched junction bases numbered 5, after V lost 5 bases and J lost 6 bases. There are 15 residues in the CDR3. This clonotype was seen more than once but under ten times. Antigen: not known. The library came from three nested PCR rounds adapted from ARM-PCR protocols. TCRdb re-analysed the multiplex PCR reads in MiXCR, keeping a single row per CDR3 protein. This sample has 200,000 to 250,000 distinct CDR3 sequences, with approximately 74% found just once. No cell sorting was done before RNA was extracted from the tissue. This TCR was sampled from a man aged 55-75 years with non-small cell lung cancer. The gene calls are TRBV11-2 and TRBJ2-5, with 14 positions matching TRBD2. Sequenced material: lung tumor tissue. Written as DNA, the CDR3 is TGTGCCAGCAGCCTCGGGACTAGCGGGAGCAAGACCCAGTACTTC. Its protein product is CASSLGTSGSKTQYF.